This T cell receptor (beta chain) came from a study of blood T cell repertoires in COVID-19. On the study more broadly: Specimens from acute and convalescent COVID-19 originated in the United States, Italy and Spain. PBMCs, B-cell-depleted T cells, or T cells provided the cDNA or gDNA that made up the material.

TCRdb's table, derived via immunoSEQ multiplex PCR, lists solely in-frame clones and lacks some. The sample has roughly 230,000 clones; 70% to 90% are singletons. The CDR3 extends over 12 amino acids. V was trimmed by 3 bases and J by 3 bases, leaving 5 bases between them. Germline loops: CDR1 MNHEY, CDR2 SVGAGI. This clonotype was sampled from a man in his forties or fifties with acute or convalescent COVID-19. The chain is built from TRBV6-5 and TRBJ1-1; D is unresolved. Sequenced material: peripheral blood. The chain's CDR3 is CASSYPDTEAFF. The CDR3 coding sequence is TGTGCCAGCAGTTATCCGGACACTGAAGCTTTCTTT.